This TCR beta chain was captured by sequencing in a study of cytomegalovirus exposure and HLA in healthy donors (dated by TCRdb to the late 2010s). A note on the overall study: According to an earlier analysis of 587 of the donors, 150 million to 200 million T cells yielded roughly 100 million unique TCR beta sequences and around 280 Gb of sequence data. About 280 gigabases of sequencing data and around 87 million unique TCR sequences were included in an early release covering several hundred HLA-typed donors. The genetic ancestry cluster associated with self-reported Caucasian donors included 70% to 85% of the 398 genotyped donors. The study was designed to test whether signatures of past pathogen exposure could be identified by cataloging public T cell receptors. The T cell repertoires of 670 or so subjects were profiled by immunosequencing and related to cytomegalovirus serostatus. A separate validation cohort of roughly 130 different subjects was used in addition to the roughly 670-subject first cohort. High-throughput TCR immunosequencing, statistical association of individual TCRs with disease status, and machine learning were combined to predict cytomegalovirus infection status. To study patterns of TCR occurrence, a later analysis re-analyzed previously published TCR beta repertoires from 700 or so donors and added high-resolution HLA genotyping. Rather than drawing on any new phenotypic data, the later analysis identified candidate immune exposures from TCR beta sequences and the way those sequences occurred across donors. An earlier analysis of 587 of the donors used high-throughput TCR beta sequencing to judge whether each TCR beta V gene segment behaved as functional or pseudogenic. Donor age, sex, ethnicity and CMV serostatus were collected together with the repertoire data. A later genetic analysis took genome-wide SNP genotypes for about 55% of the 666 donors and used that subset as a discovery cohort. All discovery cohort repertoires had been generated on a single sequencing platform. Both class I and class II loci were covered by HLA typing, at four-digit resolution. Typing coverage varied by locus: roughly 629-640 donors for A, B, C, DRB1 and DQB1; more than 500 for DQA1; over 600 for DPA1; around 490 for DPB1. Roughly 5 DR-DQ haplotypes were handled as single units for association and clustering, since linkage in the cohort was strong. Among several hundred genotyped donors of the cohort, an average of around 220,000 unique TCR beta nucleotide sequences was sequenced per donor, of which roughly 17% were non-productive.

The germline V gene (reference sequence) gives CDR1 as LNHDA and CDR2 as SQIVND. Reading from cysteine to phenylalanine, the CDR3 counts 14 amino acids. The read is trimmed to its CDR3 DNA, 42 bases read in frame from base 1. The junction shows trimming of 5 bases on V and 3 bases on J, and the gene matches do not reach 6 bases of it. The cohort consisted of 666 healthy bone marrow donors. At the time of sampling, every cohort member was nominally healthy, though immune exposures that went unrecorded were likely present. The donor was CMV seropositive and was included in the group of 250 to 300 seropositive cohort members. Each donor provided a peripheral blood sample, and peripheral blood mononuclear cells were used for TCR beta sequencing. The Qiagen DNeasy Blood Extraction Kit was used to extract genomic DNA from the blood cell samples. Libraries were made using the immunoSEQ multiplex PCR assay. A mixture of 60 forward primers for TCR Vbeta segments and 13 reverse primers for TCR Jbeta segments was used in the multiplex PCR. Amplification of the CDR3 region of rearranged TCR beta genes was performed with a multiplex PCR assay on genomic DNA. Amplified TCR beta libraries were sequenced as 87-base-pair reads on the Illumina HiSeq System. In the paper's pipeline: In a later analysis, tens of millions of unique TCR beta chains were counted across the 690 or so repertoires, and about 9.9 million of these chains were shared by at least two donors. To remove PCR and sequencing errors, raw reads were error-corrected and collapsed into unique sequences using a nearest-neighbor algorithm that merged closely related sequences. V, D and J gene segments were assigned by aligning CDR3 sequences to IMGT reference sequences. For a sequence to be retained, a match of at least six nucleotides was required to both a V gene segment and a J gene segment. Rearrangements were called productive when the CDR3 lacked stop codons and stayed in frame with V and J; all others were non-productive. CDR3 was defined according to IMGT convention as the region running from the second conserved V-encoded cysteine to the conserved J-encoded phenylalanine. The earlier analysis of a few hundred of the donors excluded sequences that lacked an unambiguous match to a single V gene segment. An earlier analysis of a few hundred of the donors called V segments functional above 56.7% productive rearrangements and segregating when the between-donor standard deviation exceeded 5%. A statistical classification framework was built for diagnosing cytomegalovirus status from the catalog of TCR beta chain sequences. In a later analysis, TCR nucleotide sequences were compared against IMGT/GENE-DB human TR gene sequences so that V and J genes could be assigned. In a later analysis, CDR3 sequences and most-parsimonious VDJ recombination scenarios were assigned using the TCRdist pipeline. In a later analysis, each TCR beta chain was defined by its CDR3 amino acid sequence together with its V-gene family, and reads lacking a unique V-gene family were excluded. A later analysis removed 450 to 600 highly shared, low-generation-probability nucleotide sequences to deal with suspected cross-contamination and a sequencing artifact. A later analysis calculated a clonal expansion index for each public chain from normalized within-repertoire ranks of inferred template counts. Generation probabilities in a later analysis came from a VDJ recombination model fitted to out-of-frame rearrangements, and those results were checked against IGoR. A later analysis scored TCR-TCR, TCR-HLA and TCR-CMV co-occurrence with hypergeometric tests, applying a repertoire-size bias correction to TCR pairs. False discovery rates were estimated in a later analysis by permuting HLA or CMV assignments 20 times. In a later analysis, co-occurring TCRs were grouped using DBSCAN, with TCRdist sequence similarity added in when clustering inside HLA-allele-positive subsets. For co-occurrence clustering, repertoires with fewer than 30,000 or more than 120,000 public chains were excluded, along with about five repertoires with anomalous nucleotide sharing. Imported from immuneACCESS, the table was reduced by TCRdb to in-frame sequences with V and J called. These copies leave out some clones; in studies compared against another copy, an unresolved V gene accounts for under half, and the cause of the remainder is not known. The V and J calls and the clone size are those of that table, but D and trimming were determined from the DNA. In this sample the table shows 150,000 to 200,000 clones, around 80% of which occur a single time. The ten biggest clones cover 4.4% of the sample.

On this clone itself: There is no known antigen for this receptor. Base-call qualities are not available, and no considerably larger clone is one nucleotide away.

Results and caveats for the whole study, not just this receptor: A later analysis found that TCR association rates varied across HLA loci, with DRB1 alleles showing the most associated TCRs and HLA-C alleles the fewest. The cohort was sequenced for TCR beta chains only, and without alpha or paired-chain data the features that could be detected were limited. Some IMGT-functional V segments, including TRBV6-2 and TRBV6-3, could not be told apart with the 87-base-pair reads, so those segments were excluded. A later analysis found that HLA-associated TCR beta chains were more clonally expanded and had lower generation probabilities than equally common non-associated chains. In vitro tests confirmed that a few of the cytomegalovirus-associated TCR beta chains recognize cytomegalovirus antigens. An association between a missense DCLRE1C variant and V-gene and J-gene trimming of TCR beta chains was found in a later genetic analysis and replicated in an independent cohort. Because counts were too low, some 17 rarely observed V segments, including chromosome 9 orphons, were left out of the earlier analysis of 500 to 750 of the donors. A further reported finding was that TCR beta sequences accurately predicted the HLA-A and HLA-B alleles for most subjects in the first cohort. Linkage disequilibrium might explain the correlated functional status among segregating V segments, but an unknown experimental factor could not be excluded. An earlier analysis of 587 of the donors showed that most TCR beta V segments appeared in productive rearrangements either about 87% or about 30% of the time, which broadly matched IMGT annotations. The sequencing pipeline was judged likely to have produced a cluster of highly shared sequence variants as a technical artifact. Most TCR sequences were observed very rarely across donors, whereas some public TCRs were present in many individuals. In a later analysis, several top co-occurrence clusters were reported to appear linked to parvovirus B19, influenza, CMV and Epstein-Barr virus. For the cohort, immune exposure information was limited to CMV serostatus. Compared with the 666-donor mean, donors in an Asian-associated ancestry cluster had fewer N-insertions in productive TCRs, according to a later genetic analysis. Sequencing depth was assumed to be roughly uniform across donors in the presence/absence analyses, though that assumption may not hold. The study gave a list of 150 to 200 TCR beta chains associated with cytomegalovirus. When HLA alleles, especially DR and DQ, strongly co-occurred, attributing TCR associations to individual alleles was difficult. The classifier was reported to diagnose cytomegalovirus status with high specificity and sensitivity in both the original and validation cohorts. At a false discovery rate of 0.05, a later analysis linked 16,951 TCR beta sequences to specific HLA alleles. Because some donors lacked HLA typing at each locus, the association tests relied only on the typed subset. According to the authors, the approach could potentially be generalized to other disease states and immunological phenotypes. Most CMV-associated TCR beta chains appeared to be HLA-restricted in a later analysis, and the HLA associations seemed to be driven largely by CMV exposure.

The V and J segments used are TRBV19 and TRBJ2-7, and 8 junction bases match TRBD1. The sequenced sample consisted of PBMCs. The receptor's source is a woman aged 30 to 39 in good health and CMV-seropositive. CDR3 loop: CASSGQGSGYEQYF. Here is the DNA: TGTGCCAGTAGTGGACAGGGAAGTGGCTACGAGCAGTACTTC.